The rows below give T cell receptor beta chains drawn from one sample of a study of T cell responses to AZD1222 COVID-19 vaccine. The repertoire was sequenced with immunoSEQ multiplex PCR; TCRdb's copy has only in-frame clones and lacks some. The sample includes around 140,000 clones, roughly 90% of them seen just once. Here the sequenced sample was peripheral blood, taken on day 0 of AZD1222 vaccination. The receptor set was obtained from an adult in good health. Both conserved end residues are part of each CDR3. The D gene is left open where the match is weak. Clone size is stated in some rows and not others, as once, few, many or a class when expanded.

cdr3_nt cdr3_aa j_call d_call clone_size cdr3_length v_call
TGTGCCAGCAGTCCCGACCTGAGCTCCTACAATGAGCAGTTCTTC CASSPDLSSYNEQFF TRBJ2-1 NA NA 15 TRBV28
TGTGCCATCAGTGAGTCAGGGCCCCCCTACGAGCAGTACTTC CAISESGPPYEQYF TRBJ2-7 NA once 14 TRBV10-3
TGCAGCGTTGATACGGTCTATGGCTACACCTTC CSVDTVYGYTF TRBJ1-2 NA NA 11 TRBV29-1
TGTGCCAGCTCACCACCGGGGCAGGGAGGCTATGGCTACACCTTC CASSPPGQGGYGYTF TRBJ1-2 NA once 15 TRBV18
TGTGCCAGCTCAGTCGGGACAGCAAATCAGCCCCAGCATTTT CASSVGTANQPQHF TRBJ1-5 TRBD1 NA 14 TRBV18
TGTGCCACCAGTGATCCAAGGCGTGGGAAAGAGACCCAGTACTTC CATSDPRRGKETQYF TRBJ2-5 NA NA 15 TRBV24-1
TGTGCCAGCAGCGGCGGACTAGCGGGAATCCACGAGCAGTACTTC CASSGGLAGIHEQYF TRBJ2-7 TRBD2 NA 15 TRBV6-2/TRBV6-3
TGTGCCAGCAGCCCCGCCGGGGACAGGGTGCAGCCCCAGCATTTT CASSPAGDRVQPQHF TRBJ1-5 TRBD1 NA 15 TRBV27
TGCAGCGTTGCCAGGGGAACTGGAAACACCATATATTTT CSVARGTGNTIYF TRBJ1-3 NA NA 13 TRBV29-1
TGCGCCAGCAGCCAAGCAGCTGGGGAGGGGGGCTACACCTTC CASSQAAGEGGYTF TRBJ1-2 NA NA 14 TRBV4-3
TGTGCCTGGAGTAAGGGCAGGGAGCACTATGGCTACACCTTC CAWSKGREHYGYTF TRBJ1-2 NA once 14 TRBV30
TGTGCCAGCAGCCAAGATGGGAGGAGTTTTCGCAAACTGTTTTTT CASSQDGRSFRKLFF TRBJ1-4 NA NA 15 TRBV3-1/TRBV3-2
TGCAGCGTTGAAGTGCGGCTAGTGTCATCCGAGCAGTACTTC CSVEVRLVSSEQYF TRBJ2-7 NA NA 14 TRBV29-1
TGTGCCAGCAGCCAGCAGGGTGGACTCTACAATGAGCAGTTCTTC CASSQQGGLYNEQFF TRBJ2-1 NA NA 15 TRBV3-1/TRBV3-2
TGTGCCAGCAGCGTAGATCCAGACTATGGCTACACCTTC CASSVDPDYGYTF TRBJ1-2 NA NA 13 TRBV9
TGTGCCAGCAGTTTTTCCAGTCGGGGAGGCGTTTCACCCCTCCACTTT CASSFSSRGGVSPLHF TRBJ1-6 NA NA 16 TRBV27
TGTGCCAGCAGCCACTTCCGGGTCACCCCCGACTATGGCTACACCTTC CASSHFRVTPDYGYTF TRBJ1-2 NA NA 16 TRBV6-2/TRBV6-3
TGTGCCAGCTCACCTGCCTTCGGACAGGGTCAAGAGACCCAGTACTTC CASSPAFGQGQETQYF TRBJ2-5 TRBD1 NA 16 TRBV18
TGTGCCAGCTGGGGAAGGGACGGCCGAAGCTATGGCTACACCTTC CASWGRDGRSYGYTF TRBJ1-2 NA NA 15 TRBV3-1/TRBV3-2
TGTGCCAGCTCGGGCCGGGACAGGGTCTATAATCAGCCCCAGCATTTT CASSGRDRVYNQPQHF TRBJ1-5 TRBD1 NA 16 TRBV18
TGTGCCTGGAGGATTGGGCGGGGGGGATGGACCCAGTACTTC CAWRIGRGGWTQYF TRBJ2-5 TRBD2 once 14 TRBV30
TGTGCCAGCAGTTTAGAGGGGGAATATGGCTACACCTTC CASSLEGEYGYTF TRBJ1-2 NA NA 13 TRBV12-3/TRBV12-4
TGTGCCAGCAGTCGGACAGCTAATTCACCCCTCCACTTT CASSRTANSPLHF TRBJ1-6 NA NA 13 TRBV6-5
TGTGCCAGCAGCTTAGCCCCCGCCACGGAGTTCTTC CASSLAPATEFF TRBJ2-1 NA NA 12 TRBV7-2
TGCGCCAGCAGCCACCGGACAGGGGAGGTCGATGAGCAGTTCTTC CASSHRTGEVDEQFF TRBJ2-1 TRBD1 few 15 TRBV4-3
TGTGCCAGCAGCGCACCCGGGACTAGCGGGGTTAATGAGCAGTTCTTC CASSAPGTSGVNEQFF TRBJ2-1 TRBD2 once 16 TRBV11-2
TGTGCCAGTAGTAAGGCTGTCTCGGACTTTAAGGAAACTGAAGCTTTCTTT CASSKAVSDFKETEAFF TRBJ1-1 NA NA 17 TRBV19
TGTGCCAGCAGCCAAGCCACCTACGAGCAGTACTTC CASSQATYEQYF TRBJ2-7 NA NA 12 TRBV7-8
TGTGCTAGTGCGCTTGGGGGGACAGGGAGGGATGAGCAGTTCTTC CASALGGTGRDEQFF TRBJ2-1 TRBD1 NA 15 TRBV19
TGTGCCAGCAGTTACCCGCAGGAGCAAGAGACCCAGTACTTC CASSYPQEQETQYF TRBJ2-5 NA NA 14 TRBV6-2/TRBV6-3
TGTGCCAGCAGCGTGGAAACACCAACCTACGAGCAGTACTTC CASSVETPTYEQYF TRBJ2-7 NA NA 14 TRBV9
TGCGCCAGCAGCTTGTCGGGGACCCGCCAGGATACGCAGTATTTT CASSLSGTRQDTQYF TRBJ2-3 NA NA 15 TRBV5-1
TGCGCCAGCAGCTTGGCAGGGGATAGTGGCTACACCTTC CASSLAGDSGYTF TRBJ1-2 NA NA 13 TRBV5-1
TGTGCCAGTAGTATTAGGGGCGGGACGGAGTGGCCTCTAGCCAAAAACATTCAGTACTTC CASSIRGGTEWPLAKNIQYF TRBJ2-4 NA NA 20 TRBV19
TGTGCCAGCAGTTTCCCCCCAAAGTCGGGCTACACCTTC CASSFPPKSGYTF TRBJ1-2 NA NA 13 TRBV28
TGTGCCTGGAGCAACCGCGGGACCTACGAGCAGTACTTC CAWSNRGTYEQYF TRBJ2-7 NA NA 13 TRBV30
TGTGCCAGTAGAAACCCACGTCCCGGCAGCGACTCTGGAAACACCATATATTTT CASRNPRPGSDSGNTIYF TRBJ1-3 NA once 18 TRBV19